The 24 T cell receptor beta chains given below trace back to one sample, sequenced in a study of OX40 agonist ivuxolimab in advanced cancers. Clones were sequenced by immunoSEQ multiplex PCR, and TCRdb holds only the in-frame ones, with some missing. This table holds about 89,000 clones, about 88% found once. The material was CD4+ or CD8+ T cells sorted from blood, obtained in a trial of the OX40 agonist ivuxolimab. These receptors were collected from an adult with an advanced solid tumor such as melanoma, head and neck, liver or kidney cancer.

The V gene is TRBV7-2, the J gene TRBJ1-3; D uncertain. This CDR3 region has 12 residues. With 5 bases removed from V and 5 bases from J, the gap between germline ends came to 7 bases. The germline V gene has CDR1 SGHTA and CDR2 FQGNSA. As DNA, the CDR3 is TGTGCCAGCAGCCTCTACAGAAACACCATATATTTT. Translated: CASSLYRNTIYF.

V and J are TRBV7-9 and TRBJ1-1; no clear D gene. With 0 bases removed from V and 0 bases from J, the gap between germline ends came to 2 bases. This CDR3 comprises 13 residues. Germline V gene lookup returns CDR1 SEHNR and CDR2 FQNEAQ (reference sequence). CDR3 amino acids: CASSLALNTEAFF. The CDR3 DNA reads as TGTGCCAGCAGCTTAGCGCTGAACACTGAAGCTTTCTTT.

The chain is built from TRBV19 and TRBJ1-5; D not resolved. The CDR3 loop spans 16 amino acids. V was shortened by 2 bases and J by 5 bases, with 16 bases between the two germline ends. Germline loops: CDR1 LNHDA, CDR2 SQIVND (reference sequence). In DNA, the CDR3 is TGTGCCAGTAGTATATATGTAGGGAAAAAGGATCAGCCCCAGCATTTT. Encoded protein: CASSIYVGKKDQPQHF.

The rearrangement joins TRBV10-1 to TRBJ2-1; D unresolved. V lost 2 bases, J lost 6 bases, and 11 bases lay in between. Germline CDR1 WNHNN, CDR2 SYGVQD (reference sequence). The CDR3 is made up of 14 amino acids. The CDR3 DNA is TGCGCCAGCAGTGAGGCAATAGGGCGCAATGAGCAGTTCTTC. Encoded protein: CASSEAIGRNEQFF.

This clone was observed a handful of times. The rearrangement joins TRBV7-2 to TRBJ2-2, with a tentative D call TRBD2 (6 bases). Trimming removed 5 bases at V and 6 bases at J, with 7 bases between. Germline CDR1 SGHTA, CDR2 FQGNSA. This CDR3 has 12 residues. CDR3 sequence reads: CASSRDSGELFF. As DNA, the CDR3 is TGTGCCAGCAGCCGGGACTCCGGGGAGCTGTTTTTT.

The chain links TRBV19 to TRBJ2-4; D might be TRBD1 (5 bases). This CDR3 has 16 amino acids. The V end was cut by 4 bases, the J end by 4 bases, with 17 bases between. Germline V gene lookup returns CDR1 LNHDA and CDR2 SQIVND (reference sequence). CDR3 in DNA: TGTGCCAGTAGTAGGGCCGCCCAGGGCCCGAAAAACATTCAGTACTTC. It translates to CASSRAAQGPKNIQYF. Together with reference TRBV19 and TRBJ2-4, the CDR3 gives the full variable domain: DGGITQSPKYLFRKEGQNVTLSCEQNLNHDAMYWYRQDPGQGLRLIYYSQIVNDFQKGDIAEGYSVSREKKESFPLTVTSAQKNPTAFYLCASSRAAQGPKNIQYFGAGTRLSVL.

The genes are TRBV30 and TRBJ2-2, with 12 bases fitting TRBD2. The CDR3 covers 16 residues. Germline V lookup: CDR1 GTSNPN, CDR2 SVGIG (reference sequence). The V gene end was trimmed by 4 bases and the J gene end by 4 bases; junction bases not matched to a gene: 7. CDR3 coding DNA: TGTGCCTGGAAGAGGACTAGCGGGATGAGCACCGGGGAGCTGTTTTTT. Its translation: CAWKRTSGMSTGELFF.

This clone has only one observation. This chain links TRBV6-1 with TRBJ2-7, with D maybe TRBD2 (6 bases). Germline values: CDR1 MNHNS, CDR2 SASEGT. This CDR3 region has 14 residues. Trimming removed 4 bases from V and 2 bases from J, with 12 bases in between. The CDR3 DNA follows: TGTGCCAGCAGTGTACTAGCCGACGCCTACGAGCAGTACTTC. This sequence encodes CASSVLADAYEQYF.

This chain joins TRBV5-1 and TRBJ2-6; 8 positions agree with TRBD1. This CDR3 contains 16 residues. Germline trimming cut 0 bases from V and 4 bases from J; bases unmatched to any gene: 3. Germline V CDR1 and CDR2: SGHRS, YFSETQ. The CDR3 region has the DNA TGCGCCAGCAGCTTGGGCCAGGGGGCCGGGGCCAACGTCCTGACTTTC. Amino acids: CASSLGQGAGANVLTF.

The chain employs TRBV19 and TRBJ2-7; TRBD1 aligns across 9 bases. J lost 5 bases, V lost 1 base, and 9 bases had no gene match. The CDR3 covers 16 residues. Germline assignment: CDR1 LNHDA and CDR2 SQIVND (reference sequence). In nucleotides, the CDR3 is TGTGCCAGTAGTATAGTACACAGGGGGCGCGGAAACGAGCAGTACTTC. It codes for CASSIVHRGRGNEQYF.

The J gene is TRBJ2-5, the V gene TRBV5-1, with a tentative D call TRBD1 (6 bases). The CDR3 consists of 14 residues. V was cut by 2 bases and J by 1 base, with 9 bases left in between. Germline CDR1 and CDR2: SGHRS and YFSETQ. CDR3 residues: CASSLYRAQETQYF. Written as DNA, the CDR3 is TGCGCCAGCAGCTTATACAGGGCCCAAGAGACCCAGTACTTC.

This chain connects TRBV7-2 to TRBJ2-1, with 16 bases fitting TRBD2. V gave up 5 bases and J gave up 7 bases; unmatched junction bases: 14. Germline assignment: CDR1 SGHTA and CDR2 FQGNSA. This CDR3 has 19 amino acids. Written as DNA, the CDR3 is TGTGCCAGCAGCACCCGACCGGGACTAGCGGGGGGGCCGAGAAATGAGCAGTTCTTC. It specifies CASSTRPGLAGGPRNEQFF.

The V gene is TRBV12-2, the J gene TRBJ2-3; no check of the table's D call, TRBD2, against the DNA was made. TRBV12-2 is shown as a pseudogene. CDR3 length: 19 amino acids. Here the CDR3 reads CASPAPRLAGGHTTDTQYF. The CDR3 DNA sequence: TGTGCAAGTCCCGCCCCCCGGCTAGCGGGGGGGCATACCACAGATACGCAGTATTTT.

The V call is TRBV28, the J call TRBJ1-1; 10 bases fit TRBD1. Germline CDR1 reads MDHEN; CDR2 reads SYDVKM. Trimming cost V 6 bases and J 11 bases; bases outside gene matches: 9. This CDR3 spans 13 amino acids. Written as DNA, the CDR3 is TGTGCCAGCAGGCAGGGACAGGGGTTAAGGGCTTTCTTT. It encodes CASRQGQGLRAFF.

The chain links TRBV29-1 to TRBJ1-2; no firm D call. Trimming shortened V by 2 bases and J by 4 bases, and 8 bases separated the two germline ends. Germline values: CDR1 SQVTM, CDR2 ANQGSEA. The CDR3 consists of 12 residues. This CDR3 is CSVERAPYGYTF. The CDR3 nucleotides read TGCAGCGTTGAACGCGCTCCCTATGGCTACACCTTC.

V gene TRBV6-6 combines with J gene TRBJ2-1; D gene uncertain. V lost 6 bases to trimming and J lost 7 bases, with 16 bases between them. This CDR3 region has 14 residues. Per germline, CDR1 MNHNY and CDR2 SVGAGI (reference sequence). The CDR3 DNA follows: TGTGCCAGCAGACCTACTGCTACGGGTAATGAGCAGTTCTTC. This sequence encodes CASRPTATGNEQFF.

The chain couples TRBV5-5 to TRBJ1-3; 8 bases align to TRBD1. CDR3 length: 17 amino acids. V was pared by 4 bases and J by 0 bases, with 9 bases of the junction left unmatched. The germline gives CDR1 SGHKS, CDR2 YYEKEE (reference sequence). CDR3 protein: CASSPGQGGLSGNTIYF. The CDR3 bases are TGTGCCAGCAGCCCCGGACAGGGCGGCCTCTCTGGAAACACCATATATTTT.

The gene calls are TRBV27 and TRBJ2-2, with a weak D call TRBD2 (6 bases). Germline V gene lookup returns CDR1 MNHEY and CDR2 SMNVEV (reference sequence). Trimming cost V 3 bases and J 1 base, with 15 bases left between them. This CDR3 region has 17 residues. CDR3 amino acids: CASSLIPGTLNTGELFF. The CDR3 bases are TGTGCCAGCAGTTTGATCCCCGGGACTCTGAACACCGGGGAGCTGTTTTTT.

The V gene is TRBV10-3, the J gene TRBJ2-3, with a weak D call TRBD2 (6 bases). Per the germline V gene, CDR1 is ENHRY and CDR2 is SYGVKD. This CDR3 spans 17 amino acids. Between the trimmed V and J ends, which lost 2 bases and 3 bases, there was a span of 18 bases. CDR3 sequence (DNA): TGTGCCATCAGTGAGCCTCCCGGTGGCGGGGAAACAGATACGCAGTATTTT. Translating it yields CAISEPPGGGETDTQYF.

The CDR3 is CATSQGVDTEAFF. The CDR3 coding sequence is TGTGCCACCAGCCAGGGGGTGGACACTGAAGCTTTCTTT. This chain joins TRBV15 and TRBJ1-1; TRBD1 matches 7 bases. After removal of 5 bases from V and 3 bases from J, the junction contained 3 bases not matched to a gene. The CDR3 loop spans 13 amino acids. Germline CDR1 and CDR2: LNHNV and YYDKDF (reference sequence). Complete variable domain (other parts from reference TRBV15 and TRBJ1-1): DAMVIQNPRYQVTQFGKPVTLSCSQTLNHNVMYWYQQKSSQAPKLLFHYYDKDFNNEADTPDNFQSRRPNTSFCFLDIRSPGLGDTAMYLCATSQGVDTEAFFGQGTRLTVV.

The J gene is TRBJ1-1, the V gene TRBV19; D is unclear. Germline V lookup: CDR1 LNHDA, CDR2 SQIVND (reference sequence). V dropped 3 bases and J dropped 1 base, with 21 bases sitting between them. The CDR3 loop spans 18 amino acids. This CDR3 reads CASSIRSVPGSPNTEAFF. CDR3 bases: TGTGCCAGTAGTATCCGTTCGGTCCCCGGTAGTCCGAACACTGAAGCTTTCTTT.

V is TRBV10-3 and J is TRBJ2-3; the D gene is possibly TRBD2 (5 bases). V was pared by 4 bases and J by 2 bases, with 16 bases between. The germline gives CDR1 ENHRY, CDR2 SYGVKD. This CDR3 region has 16 residues. This chain's CDR3 is CAISGIQRMDTDTQYF. The CDR3 nucleotides read TGTGCCATCAGTGGGATCCAGCGGATGGACACAGATACGCAGTATTTT.

The chain is built from TRBV7-2 and TRBJ1-2, with D perhaps TRBD1 (5 bases). V was trimmed by 3 bases and J by 0 bases, leaving 11 bases between them. The CDR3 is made up of 15 amino acids. The germline CDR1 and CDR2 sequences are SGHTA and FQGNSA. CDR3 bases: TGTGCCAGCAGCTTCACCAGGGACTCTAACTATGGCTACACCTTC. This translates into CASSFTRDSNYGYTF.

Note on this clone: Within the sample, other DNA sequences also encode this same CDR3. The chain is built from TRBV5-6 and TRBJ1-2; the D gene is possibly TRBD1 (5 bases). The V gene lost 4 bases and the J gene lost 0 bases, with 19 bases spanning the gap. CDR3 size: 17 residues. Germline V gene lookup returns CDR1 SGHDT and CDR2 YYEEEE. The CDR3, as DNA: TGTGCCAGCAGCGGTCTTGGGGGGGATAGGACTAACTATGGCTACACCTTC. This encodes CASSGLGGDRTNYGYTF.